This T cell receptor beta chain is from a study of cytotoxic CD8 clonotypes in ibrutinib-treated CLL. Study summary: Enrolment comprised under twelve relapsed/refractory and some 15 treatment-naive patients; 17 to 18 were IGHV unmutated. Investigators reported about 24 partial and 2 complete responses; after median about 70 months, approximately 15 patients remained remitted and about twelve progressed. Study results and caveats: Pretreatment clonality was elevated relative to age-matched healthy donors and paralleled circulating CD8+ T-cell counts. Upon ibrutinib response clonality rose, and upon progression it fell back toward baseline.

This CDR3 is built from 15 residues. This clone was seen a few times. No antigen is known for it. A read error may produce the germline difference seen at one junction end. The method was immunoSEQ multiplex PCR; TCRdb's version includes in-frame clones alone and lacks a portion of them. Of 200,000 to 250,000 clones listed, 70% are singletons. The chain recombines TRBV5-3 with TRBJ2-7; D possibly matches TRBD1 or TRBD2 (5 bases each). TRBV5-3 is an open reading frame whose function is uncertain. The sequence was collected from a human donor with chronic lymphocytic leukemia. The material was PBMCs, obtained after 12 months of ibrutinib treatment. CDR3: CASSLGVAVVHEQYF. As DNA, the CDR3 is TGTGCCAGCAGCTTGGGGGTAGCCGTAGTCCACGAGCAGTACTTC.